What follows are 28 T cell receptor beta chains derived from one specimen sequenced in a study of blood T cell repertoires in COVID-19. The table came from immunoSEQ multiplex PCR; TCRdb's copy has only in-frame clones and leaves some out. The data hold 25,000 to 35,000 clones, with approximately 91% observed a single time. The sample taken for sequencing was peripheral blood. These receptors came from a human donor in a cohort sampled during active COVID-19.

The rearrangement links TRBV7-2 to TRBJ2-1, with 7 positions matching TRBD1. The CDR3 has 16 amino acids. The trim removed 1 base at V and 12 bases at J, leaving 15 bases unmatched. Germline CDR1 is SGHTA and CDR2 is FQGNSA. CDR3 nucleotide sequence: TGTGCCAGCAGCTTAGTAACCGTGGACTCTTACAGGGGGCAGTTCTTC. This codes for CASSLVTVDSYRGQFF.

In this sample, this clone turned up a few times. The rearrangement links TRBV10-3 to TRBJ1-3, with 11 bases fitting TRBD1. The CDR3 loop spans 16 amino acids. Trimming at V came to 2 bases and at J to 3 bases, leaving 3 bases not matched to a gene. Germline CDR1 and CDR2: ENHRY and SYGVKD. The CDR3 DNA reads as TGTGCCATCAGTGAGGGACAGGGGGCCGGTGGAAACACCATATATTTT. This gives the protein CAISEGQGAGGNTIYF.

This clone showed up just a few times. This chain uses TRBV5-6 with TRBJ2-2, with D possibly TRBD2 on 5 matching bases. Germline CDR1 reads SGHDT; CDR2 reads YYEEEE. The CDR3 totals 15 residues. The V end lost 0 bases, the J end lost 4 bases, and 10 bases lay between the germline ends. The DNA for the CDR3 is TGTGCCAGCAGCTTGGTAGTGAGCGGCACCGGGGAGCTGTTTTTT. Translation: CASSLVVSGTGELFF.

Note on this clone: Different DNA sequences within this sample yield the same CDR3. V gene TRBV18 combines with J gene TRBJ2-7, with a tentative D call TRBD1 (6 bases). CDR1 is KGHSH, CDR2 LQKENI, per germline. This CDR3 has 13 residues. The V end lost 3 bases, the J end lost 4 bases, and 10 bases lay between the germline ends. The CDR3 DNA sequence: TGTGCCAGCTCACCGGACAGACAGTACGAGCAGTACTTC. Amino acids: CASSPDRQYEQYF. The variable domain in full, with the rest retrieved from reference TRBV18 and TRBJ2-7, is NAGVMQNPRHLVRRRGQEARLRCSPMKGHSHVYWYRQLPEEGLKFMVYLQKENIIDESGMPKERFSAEFPKEGPSILRIQQVVRGDSAAYFCASSPDRQYEQYFGPGTRLTVT.

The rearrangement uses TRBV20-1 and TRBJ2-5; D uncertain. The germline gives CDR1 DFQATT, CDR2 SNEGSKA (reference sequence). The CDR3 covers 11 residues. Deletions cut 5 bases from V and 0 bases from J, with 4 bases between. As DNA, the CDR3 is TGCAGTGCTGAGCACCAAGAGACCCAGTACTTC. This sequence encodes CSAEHQETQYF.

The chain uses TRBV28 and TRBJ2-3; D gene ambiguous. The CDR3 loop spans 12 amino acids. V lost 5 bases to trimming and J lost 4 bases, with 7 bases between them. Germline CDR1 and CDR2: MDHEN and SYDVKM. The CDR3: CASSLTADTQYF. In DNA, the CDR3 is TGTGCCAGCAGTCTTACAGCAGATACGCAGTATTTT.

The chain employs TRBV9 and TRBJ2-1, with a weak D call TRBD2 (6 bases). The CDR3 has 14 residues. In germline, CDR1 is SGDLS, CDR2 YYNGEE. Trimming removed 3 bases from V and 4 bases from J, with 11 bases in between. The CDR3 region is CASSGGTSYNEQFF. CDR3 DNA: TGTGCCAGCAGCGGAGGGACTTCTTACAATGAGCAGTTCTTC.

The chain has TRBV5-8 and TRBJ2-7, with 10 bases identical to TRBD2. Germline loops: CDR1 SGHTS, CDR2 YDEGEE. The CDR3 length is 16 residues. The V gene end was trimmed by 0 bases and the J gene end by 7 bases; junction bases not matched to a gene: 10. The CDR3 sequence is CASSLGLAGAYREQYF. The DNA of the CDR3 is TGTGCCAGCAGCTTGGGGCTAGCGGGGGCCTATAGGGAGCAGTACTTC. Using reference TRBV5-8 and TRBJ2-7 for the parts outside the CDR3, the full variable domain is EAGVTQSPTHLIKTRGQQATLRCSPISGHTSVYWYQQALGLGLQFLLWYDEGEERNRGNFPPRFSGRQFPNYSSELNVNALELEDSALYLCASSLGLAGAYREQYFGPGTRLTVT.

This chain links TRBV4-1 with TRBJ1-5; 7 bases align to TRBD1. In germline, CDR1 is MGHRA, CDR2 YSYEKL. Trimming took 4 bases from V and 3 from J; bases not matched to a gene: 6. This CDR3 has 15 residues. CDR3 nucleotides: TGCGCCAGCAGCCCCACGGGACAGAACAATCAGCCCCAGCATTTT. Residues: CASSPTGQNNQPQHF.

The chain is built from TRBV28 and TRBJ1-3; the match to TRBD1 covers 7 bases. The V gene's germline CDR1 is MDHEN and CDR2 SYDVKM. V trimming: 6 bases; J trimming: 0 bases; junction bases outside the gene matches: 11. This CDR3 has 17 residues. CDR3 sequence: CASRNPGTAYSGNTIYF. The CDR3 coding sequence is TGTGCCAGCAGGAACCCTGGGACAGCCTACTCTGGAAACACCATATATTTT.

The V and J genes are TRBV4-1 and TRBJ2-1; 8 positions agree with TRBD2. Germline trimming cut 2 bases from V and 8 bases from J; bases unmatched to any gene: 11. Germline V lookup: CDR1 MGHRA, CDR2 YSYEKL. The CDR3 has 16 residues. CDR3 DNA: TGCGCCAGCAGCCAAAAGGGACTAGGAAGGACTGATGAGCAGTTCTTC. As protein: CASSQKGLGRTDEQFF.

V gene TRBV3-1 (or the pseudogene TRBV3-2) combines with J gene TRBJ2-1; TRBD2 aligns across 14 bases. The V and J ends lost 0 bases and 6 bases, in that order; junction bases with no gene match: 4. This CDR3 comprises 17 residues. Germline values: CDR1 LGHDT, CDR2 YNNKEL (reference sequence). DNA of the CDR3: TGTGCCAGCAGCCAAGATGTAGGGACTAGCGGGAGCAATGAGCAGTTCTTC. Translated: CASSQDVGTSGSNEQFF.

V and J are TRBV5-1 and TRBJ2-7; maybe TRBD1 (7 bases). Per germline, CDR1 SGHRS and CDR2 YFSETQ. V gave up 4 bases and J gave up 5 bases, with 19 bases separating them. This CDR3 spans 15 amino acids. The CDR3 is CASSVNRGLPDEQYF. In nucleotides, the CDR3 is TGCGCCAGCAGCGTCAACAGGGGACTGCCTGACGAGCAGTACTTC.

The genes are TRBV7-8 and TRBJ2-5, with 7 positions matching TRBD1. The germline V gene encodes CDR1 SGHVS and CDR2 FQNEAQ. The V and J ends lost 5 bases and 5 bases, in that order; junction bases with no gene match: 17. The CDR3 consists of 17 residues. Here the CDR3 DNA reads TGTGCCAGCAGCCCTATCCTTCCGGGACAGCCGAGGGAGACCCAGTACTTC. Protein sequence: CASSPILPGQPRETQYF.

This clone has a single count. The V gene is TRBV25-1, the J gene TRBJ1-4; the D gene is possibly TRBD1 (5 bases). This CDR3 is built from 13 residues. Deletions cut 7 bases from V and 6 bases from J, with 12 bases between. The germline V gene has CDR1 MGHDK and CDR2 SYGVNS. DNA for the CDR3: TGTGCCAGCAACGACAGAGAGTATGAAAAACTGTTTTTT. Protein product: CASNDREYEKLFF.

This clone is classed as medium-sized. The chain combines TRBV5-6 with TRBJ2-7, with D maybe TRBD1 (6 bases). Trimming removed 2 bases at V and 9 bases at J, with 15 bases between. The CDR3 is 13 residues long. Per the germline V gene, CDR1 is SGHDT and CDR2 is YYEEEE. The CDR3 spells CASSLLGAVWQYF. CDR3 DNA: TGTGCCAGCAGCTTATTGGGGGCTGTTTGGCAGTACTTC.

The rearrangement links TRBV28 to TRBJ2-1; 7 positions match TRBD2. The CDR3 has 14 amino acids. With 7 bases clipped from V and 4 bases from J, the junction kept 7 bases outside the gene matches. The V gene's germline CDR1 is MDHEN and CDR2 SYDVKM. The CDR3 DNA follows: TGTGCCAGCACCCCCCCGGGAGGTTACAATGAGCAGTTCTTC. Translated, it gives CASTPPGGYNEQFF.

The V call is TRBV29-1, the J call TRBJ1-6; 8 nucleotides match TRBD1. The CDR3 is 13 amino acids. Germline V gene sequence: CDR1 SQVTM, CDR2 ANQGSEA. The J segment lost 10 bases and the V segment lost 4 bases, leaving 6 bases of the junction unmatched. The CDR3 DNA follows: TGCAGCGTTGGGGACAGGTTTGACTCACCCCTCCACTTT. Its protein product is CSVGDRFDSPLHF.

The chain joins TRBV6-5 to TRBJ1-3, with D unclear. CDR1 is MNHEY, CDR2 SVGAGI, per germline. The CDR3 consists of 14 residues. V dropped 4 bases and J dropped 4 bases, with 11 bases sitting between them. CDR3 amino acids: CASSFGPSGNTIYF. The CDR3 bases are TGTGCCAGCAGTTTCGGTCCTTCGGGAAACACCATATATTTT.

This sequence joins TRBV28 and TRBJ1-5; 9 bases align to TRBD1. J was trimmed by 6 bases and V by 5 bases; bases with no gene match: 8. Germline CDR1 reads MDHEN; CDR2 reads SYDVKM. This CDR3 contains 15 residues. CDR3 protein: CASSRDRGIGQPQHF. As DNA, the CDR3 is TGTGCCAGCAGTCGCGACAGGGGGATAGGTCAGCCCCAGCATTTT. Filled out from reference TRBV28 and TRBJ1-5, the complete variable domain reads DVKVTQSSRYLVKRTGEKVFLECVQDMDHENMFWYRQDPGLGLRLIYFSYDVKMKEKGDIPEGYSVSREKKERFSLILESASTNQTSMYLCASSRDRGIGQPQHFGDGTRLSIL.

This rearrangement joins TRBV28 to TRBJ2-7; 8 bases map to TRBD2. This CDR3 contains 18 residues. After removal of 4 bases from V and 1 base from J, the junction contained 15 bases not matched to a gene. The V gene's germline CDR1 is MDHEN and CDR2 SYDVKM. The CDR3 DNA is TGTGCCAGCAGTTACACATTAACGGGGGGGGCTCGGTCCTACGAGCAGTACTTC. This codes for CASSYTLTGGARSYEQYF. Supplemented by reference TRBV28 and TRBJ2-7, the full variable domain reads DVKVTQSSRYLVKRTGEKVFLECVQDMDHENMFWYRQDPGLGLRLIYFSYDVKMKEKGDIPEGYSVSREKKERFSLILESASTNQTSMYLCASSYTLTGGARSYEQYFGPGTRLTVT.

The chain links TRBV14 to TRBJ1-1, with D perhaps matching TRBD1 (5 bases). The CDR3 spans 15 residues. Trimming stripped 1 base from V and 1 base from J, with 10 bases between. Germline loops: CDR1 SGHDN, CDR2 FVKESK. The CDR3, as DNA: TGTGCCAGCAGCCAAGGCCACGGGGGGAACACTGAAGCTTTCTTT. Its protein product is CASSQGHGGNTEAFF.

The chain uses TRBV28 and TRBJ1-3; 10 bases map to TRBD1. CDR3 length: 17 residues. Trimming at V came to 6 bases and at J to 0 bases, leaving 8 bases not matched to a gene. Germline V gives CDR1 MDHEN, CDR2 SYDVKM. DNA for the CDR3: TGTGCCAGCAGAATCGGGACAGGGGCCTACTCTGGAAACACCATATATTTT. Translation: CASRIGTGAYSGNTIYF.

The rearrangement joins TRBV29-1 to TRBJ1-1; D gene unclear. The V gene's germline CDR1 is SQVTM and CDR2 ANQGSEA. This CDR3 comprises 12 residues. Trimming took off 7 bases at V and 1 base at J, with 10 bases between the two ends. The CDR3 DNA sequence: TGCAGCGCTACACATCAGAACACTGAAGCTTTCTTT. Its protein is CSATHQNTEAFF.

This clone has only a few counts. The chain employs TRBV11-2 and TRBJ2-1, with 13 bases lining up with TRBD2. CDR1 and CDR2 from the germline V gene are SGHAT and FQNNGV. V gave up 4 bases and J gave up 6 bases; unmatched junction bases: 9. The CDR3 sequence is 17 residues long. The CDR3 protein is CASSSATGLAGANEQFF. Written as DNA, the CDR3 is TGTGCCAGCAGCTCGGCAACTGGACTAGCGGGAGCCAATGAGCAGTTCTTC.

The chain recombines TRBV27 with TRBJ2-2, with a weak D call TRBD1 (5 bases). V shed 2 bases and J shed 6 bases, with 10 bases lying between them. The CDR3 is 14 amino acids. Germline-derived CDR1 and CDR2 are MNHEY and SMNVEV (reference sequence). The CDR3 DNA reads TGTGCCAGCAGTTTAGTCGCAGGGCCCGGGGAGCTGTTTTTT. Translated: CASSLVAGPGELFF.

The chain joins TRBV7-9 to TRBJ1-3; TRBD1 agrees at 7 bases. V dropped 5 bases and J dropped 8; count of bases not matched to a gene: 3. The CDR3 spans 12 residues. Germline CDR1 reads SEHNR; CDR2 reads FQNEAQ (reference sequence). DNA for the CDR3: TGTGCCAGCAGCCACAGGGGATACACCATATATTTT. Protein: CASSHRGYTIYF.

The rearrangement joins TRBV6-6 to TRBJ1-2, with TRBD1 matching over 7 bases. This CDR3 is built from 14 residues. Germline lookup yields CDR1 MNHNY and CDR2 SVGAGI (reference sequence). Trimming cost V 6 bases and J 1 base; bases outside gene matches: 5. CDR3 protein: CASSSDRNNYGYTF. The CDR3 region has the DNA TGTGCCAGCAGCTCGGACAGGAATAACTATGGCTACACCTTC.